Listed below are T cell receptor beta chains from one sample, sequenced in a study of blood T cell repertoires in COVID-19. Clones were sequenced by immunoSEQ multiplex PCR, and TCRdb holds only the in-frame ones, with some missing. The sample carries some 200,000 clones, roughly 91% recorded once. The sample taken for sequencing was PBMCs or T cells enriched from blood (not recorded which). The receptor source for this set is a man aged 30 to 39 in a cohort exposed to, infected with or recovered from COVID-19 (not recorded which). CDR3s include the opening cysteine and the closing phenylalanine or tryptophan. Each record gives: clone size, J gene, V gene, D gene, CDR3 protein, CDR3 DNA. D genes are given only for firm matches. The size entry is marked missing in some rows and otherwise reads once, few, many or a size class.

>NA|TRBJ2-3|TRBV7-6|NA
CASSLARRRTQYF
TGTGCCAGCAGCTTAGCGCGACGGCGGACGCAGTATTTT
>NA|TRBJ1-1|TRBV19|NA
CASSIIESHQNTEAFF
TGTGCCAGTAGCATTATTGAGAGTCACCAGAACACTGAAGCTTTCTTT
>NA|TRBJ1-1|TRBV9|NA
CASSAKQGGTEAFF
TGTGCCAGCAGTGCTAAACAGGGTGGCACTGAAGCTTTCTTT
>NA|TRBJ1-5|TRBV28|TRBD1
CASNSRGLYQPQHF
TGTGCCAGCAACTCCAGGGGGCTTTATCAGCCCCAGCATTTT
>NA|TRBJ2-3|TRBV10-1|NA
CASPDRVREATDTQYF
TGCGCCAGCCCAGACCGGGTGCGGGAAGCAACAGATACGCAGTATTTT
>NA|TRBJ2-3|TRBV18|NA
CASSYLASTSTDTQYF
TGTGCCAGCTCGTACCTAGCGTCTACTAGCACAGATACGCAGTATTTT
>NA|TRBJ2-5|TRBV11-2|TRBD1
CASSLGTGVETQYF
TGTGCCAGCAGCTTAGGGACAGGGGTAGAGACCCAGTACTTC
>few|TRBJ2-1|TRBV24-1|NA
CATSDLRQSYNEQFF
TGTGCCACCAGTGATTTGCGACAGTCCTACAATGAGCAGTTCTTC
>NA|TRBJ2-5|TRBV27|TRBD1
CASSLTPRRGETQYF
TGTGCCAGCAGTTTAACCCCACGCAGGGGGGAGACCCAGTACTTC
>NA|TRBJ1-2|TRBV7-2|TRBD1
CASSLEGQGPYGYTF
TGTGCCAGCAGCTTAGAGGGACAGGGTCCGTATGGCTACACCTTC
>NA|TRBJ2-7|TRBV29-1|TRBD1
CSVYEDRVETEQYF
TGCAGCGTCTACGAGGACAGGGTCGAAACCGAGCAGTACTTC
>NA|TRBJ2-1|TRBV5-1|TRBD2
CASSFSTSGDLNEQFF
TGCGCCAGCAGCTTTTCGACTAGCGGGGACCTCAATGAGCAGTTCTTC
>few|TRBJ2-7|TRBV28|TRBD2
CASSFTSGRPYEQYF
TGTGCCAGCAGTTTCACTAGCGGGAGGCCCTACGAGCAGTACTTC
>NA|TRBJ2-3|TRBV21-1|NA
CASSTRSRICPKGCTDTQYF
TGTGCCAGCAGCACTCGAAGCAGGATCTGTCCTAAAGGATGCACAGATACGCAGTATTTT
>once|TRBJ2-1|TRBV14|NA
CASSQAPAVYSYNEQFF
TGTGCCAGCAGCCAAGCCCCAGCGGTTTACTCCTACAATGAGCAGTTCTTC
>NA|TRBJ2-1|TRBV11-1|TRBD2
CASSSKAGGVYNEQFF
TGTGCCAGCAGCTCTAAAGCGGGAGGGGTATACAATGAGCAGTTCTTC
>NA|TRBJ2-3|TRBV9|NA
CASSVGSVGPDTQYF
TGTGCCAGCAGCGTAGGTAGTGTGGGCCCAGATACGCAGTATTTT
>NA|TRBJ1-1|TRBV14|NA
CASSHPKREATEAFF
TGTGCCAGCAGCCACCCAAAGAGAGAGGCCACTGAAGCTTTCTTT
>few|TRBJ2-1|TRBV6-2/TRBV6-3|NA
CASSYSPFEYNEQFF
TGTGCCAGCAGTTACTCGCCGTTTGAGTACAATGAGCAGTTCTTC
>NA|TRBJ1-2|TRBV13|TRBD1
CASSSNRQGVNYGYTF
TGTGCCAGCAGCTCTAACCGACAGGGGGTAAACTATGGCTACACCTTC
>NA|TRBJ2-7|TRBV27|NA
CASSISTGERVYEQYF
TGTGCCAGCAGTATCTCTACCGGGGAGCGGGTATACGAGCAGTACTTC
>few|TRBJ2-1|TRBV5-1|TRBD2
CASSLEGRSGTMSKQFF
TGCGCCAGCAGCTTGGAAGGGCGAAGCGGGACCATGTCTAAGCAGTTCTTC
>NA|TRBJ1-5|TRBV7-2|NA
CASSLAHQSNQPQHF
TGTGCCAGCAGCTTGGCTCACCAAAGCAATCAGCCCCAGCATTTT
>NA|TRBJ1-1|TRBV2|TRBD1
CASSWDRGLSMNTEAFF
TGTGCCAGCAGTTGGGACAGGGGGCTATCGATGAACACTGAAGCTTTCTTT
>NA|TRBJ2-1|TRBV7-2|TRBD2
CASSLAGGRTYNEQFF
TGTGCCAGCAGCTTAGCTGGCGGGAGGACCTACAATGAGCAGTTCTTC
>few|TRBJ1-1|TRBV27|NA
CASLPSPGLGTEAFF
TGTGCCAGCTTACCTTCCCCAGGGTTGGGTACTGAAGCTTTCTTT
>NA|TRBJ1-1|TRBV12-3/TRBV12-4|NA
CASRVQGYTEAFF
TGTGCCAGCAGAGTCCAGGGTTACACTGAAGCTTTCTTT
>once|TRBJ2-3|TRBV7-2|NA
CASSLGGAVRTDTQYF
TGTGCCAGCAGCTTAGGCGGGGCGGTCCGCACAGATACGCAGTATTTT
>NA|TRBJ2-3|TRBV12-2|NA
CASRLALAGGGDTQYF
TGTGCAAGTCGCTTAGCTCTAGCGGGAGGCGGAGATACGCAGTATTTT
>NA|TRBJ2-5|TRBV18|NA
CASSSGQQETQYF
TGTGCCAGCTCATCAGGACAGCAAGAGACCCAGTACTTC